A selection of T cell receptor beta chains follows, all from one sample in a study of OX40 agonist ivuxolimab in advanced cancers. The table came from immunoSEQ multiplex PCR; TCRdb's copy has only in-frame clones and leaves some out. The repertoire holds approximately 60,000 clones, with 87% as singletons. Sequencing was performed on CD4+ or CD8+ T cells sorted from blood, taken in a trial of the OX40 agonist ivuxolimab. Every receptor here comes from an adult with an advanced solid tumor such as melanoma, head and neck, liver or kidney cancer. Each CDR3 is given with its conserved first and last residue. A D gene is named only where the DNA matches it firmly. Some rows have no size entry. The others give once, few or many, or a class for an expanded clone.

>-|TRBD2|TRBJ2-7|TRBV10-1
CASSESVGLAGEQYF
TGCGCCAGCAGTGAGTCGGTGGGACTAGCGGGCGAGCAGTACTTC
>-|TRBD1|TRBJ1-3|TRBV5-6
CASSYGTGGPLSSGNTIYF
TGTGCCAGCAGCTATGGGACAGGGGGCCCTTTGAGCTCTGGAAACACCATATATTTT
>-|TRBD2|TRBJ2-3|TRBV5-1
CASSPTAGGQTDTQYF
TGCGCCAGCAGCCCGACGGCGGGGGGGCAAACAGATACGCAGTATTTT
>-|-|TRBJ1-5|TRBV12-5
CASSTAAGYQPQHF
TGTGCTAGTTCAACGGCCGCGGGTTATCAGCCCCAGCATTTT
>-|TRBD2|TRBJ2-7|TRBV7-2
CASSLVAGGPSYEQYF
TGTGCCAGCAGCTTAGTTGCGGGGGGCCCGTCCTACGAGCAGTACTTC
>once|-|TRBJ2-7|TRBV4-2
CASSLVLGTTYEQYF
TGTGCCAGCAGCTTGGTACTAGGGACAACCTACGAGCAGTACTTC
>-|TRBD2|TRBJ2-3|TRBV6-7
CASSLAGGRGDTQYF
TGTGCCAGCAGTCTAGCGGGGGGGCGTGGAGATACGCAGTATTTT
>-|TRBD1|TRBJ1-3|TRBV5-6
CASSSVRQGSTGNTIYF
TGTGCCAGCAGCTCCGTCCGACAGGGGAGTACTGGAAACACCATATATTTT
>-|TRBD1|TRBJ1-6|TRBV12-5
CASGTGQGTSSPLHF
TGTGCTAGTGGTACCGGACAGGGGACTTCTTCACCCCTCCACTTT
>-|TRBD1|TRBJ2-3|TRBV5-8
CASSLNRQGTDTQYF
TGTGCCAGCAGCTTGAACCGACAGGGTACAGATACGCAGTATTTT
>-|-|TRBJ2-3|TRBV2
CASNLFGDTQYF
TGTGCCAGCAACCTTTTTGGAGATACGCAGTATTTT
>-|-|TRBJ1-2|TRBV6-1
CASSVTLSGGYTF
TGTGCCAGCAGTGTGACCCTGTCTGGTGGCTACACCTTC
>-|-|TRBJ2-7|TRBV6-5
CASSYSPLAQVNEQYF
TGTGCCAGCAGTTACTCTCCCCTAGCGCAGGTTAACGAGCAGTACTTC
>once|TRBD1|TRBJ1-2|TRBV27
CASSTPGQANYGYTF
TGTGCCAGCAGTACTCCGGGACAGGCTAACTATGGCTACACCTTC
>-|-|TRBJ1-6|TRBV6-6
CASSNLDIHNSPLHF
TGTGCCAGCAGTAACTTGGACATACATAATTCACCCCTCCACTTT
>-|-|TRBJ2-3|TRBV10-1
CASSEVPRFTDTQYF
TGCGCTAGCAGTGAGGTCCCCAGATTCACAGATACGCAGTATTTT
>once|-|TRBJ1-4|TRBV7-9
CASSLEGRVGLFF
TGTGCCAGCAGCTTAGAGGGCCGTGTGGGACTGTTTTTT
>-|-|TRBJ1-1|TRBV4-1
CASSQVNMGWRDGEAFF
TGCGCCAGCAGCCAAGTTAATATGGGTTGGAGGGACGGTGAAGCTTTCTTT
>-|-|TRBJ1-4|TRBV6-1
CASRYTGATNEKLFF
TGTGCCAGCAGATACACGGGGGCAACTAATGAAAAACTGTTTTTT
>-|-|TRBJ2-1|TRBV27
CASSFEGSYNEQFF
TGTGCCAGCAGTTTTGAAGGCTCCTACAATGAGCAGTTCTTC
>-|-|TRBJ2-1|TRBV9
CASSVGLRANEQFF
TGTGCCAGCAGCGTAGGCCTAAGGGCCAATGAGCAGTTCTTC
>-|TRBD2|TRBJ2-7|TRBV6-1
CASSEGLAGTYEQYF
TGTGCCAGCAGTGAAGGACTAGCGGGGACCTACGAGCAGTACTTC
>-|-|TRBJ1-6|TRBV30
CAYTGTRSNSPLHF
TGTGCCTATACCGGGACAAGGAGTAATTCACCCCTCCACTTT
>once|-|TRBJ1-3|TRBV6-5
CASRGGNTIYF
TGTGCCAGCAGAGGCGGAAACACCATATATTTT
>-|-|TRBJ2-1|TRBV7-2
CASIPGRGYNEQFF
TGTGCCAGCATCCCGGGTAGAGGGTACAATGAGCAGTTCTTC
>few|TRBD1|TRBJ1-2|TRBV5-1
CASSLGQGGNYGYTF
TGCGCCAGCAGCTTGGGACAGGGGGGAAACTATGGCTACACCTTC
>-|TRBD1|TRBJ1-2|TRBV10-2
CASNRGSGNYGYTF
TGCGCCAGCAACAGGGGATCGGGTAACTATGGCTACACCTTC
>-|-|TRBJ2-1|TRBV2
CASGATSSYNEQFF
TGTGCCAGCGGGGCTACTAGTTCCTACAATGAGCAGTTCTTC
>-|TRBD2|TRBJ2-1|TRBV5-1
CASSLDGTNYNEQFF
TGCGCCAGCAGCTTGGACGGGACTAATTACAATGAGCAGTTCTTC
>-|-|TRBJ1-2|TRBV6-4
CASPGPNLGGYTF
TGTGCCAGCCCGGGGCCCAACTTAGGGGGCTACACCTTC
>-|TRBD2|TRBJ2-6|TRBV5-8
CASSWSGGALSGANVLTF
TGTGCCAGCAGCTGGAGCGGGGGGGCCCTCTCTGGGGCCAACGTCCTGACTTTC
>-|-|TRBJ2-2|TRBV5-1
CASNHETGELFF
TGCGCCAGCAATCATGAAACCGGGGAGCTGTTTTTT
>-|-|TRBJ1-6|TRBV5-1
CASSLAGAGSPLHF
TGCGCCAGCAGCTTGGCAGGGGCGGGTTCACCCCTCCACTTT
>-|-|TRBJ1-1|TRBV6-1
CASRQNTEAFF
TGTGCCAGCAGGCAGAACACTGAAGCTTTCTTT
>-|-|TRBJ2-7|TRBV11-2
CASSFDYASSYEQYF
TGTGCCAGCAGCTTTGACTACGCTAGCTCCTACGAGCAGTACTTC
>-|-|TRBJ1-3|TRBV19
CASSIQAAGNTIYF
TGTGCCAGTAGTATCCAGGCGGCTGGAAACACCATATATTTT
>once|TRBD2|TRBJ2-4|TRBV25-1
CATNGGGSKNIQYF
TGTGCCACCAACGGGGGGGGGTCCAAAAACATTCAGTACTTC
>-|-|TRBJ1-1|TRBV19
CASSDGRVNTEAFF
TGTGCCAGTAGCGACGGGAGGGTGAACACTGAAGCTTTCTTT
>-|TRBD1|TRBJ2-7|TRBV14
CASSQGGTGVYEQYF
TGTGCCAGCAGCCAAGGCGGGACAGGGGTCTACGAGCAGTACTTC
>-|-|TRBJ1-5|TRBV28
CASNLGGYSNQPQHF
TGTGCCAGCAACCTCGGCGGTTATAGCAATCAGCCCCAGCATTTT
>-|-|TRBJ2-3|TRBV9
CASNELGTDTQYF
TGTGCCAGCAACGAACTAGGAACAGATACGCAGTATTTT
>-|TRBD2|TRBJ2-1|TRBV29-1
CSVDSSGVYNEQFF
TGCAGCGTTGATTCTAGCGGGGTTTACAATGAGCAGTTCTTC
>-|-|TRBJ2-7|TRBV21-1
CASTLNAPTRRRGQYF
TGTGCCAGCACCCTTAACGCCCCTACTCGGCGGAGGGGGCAGTACTTC